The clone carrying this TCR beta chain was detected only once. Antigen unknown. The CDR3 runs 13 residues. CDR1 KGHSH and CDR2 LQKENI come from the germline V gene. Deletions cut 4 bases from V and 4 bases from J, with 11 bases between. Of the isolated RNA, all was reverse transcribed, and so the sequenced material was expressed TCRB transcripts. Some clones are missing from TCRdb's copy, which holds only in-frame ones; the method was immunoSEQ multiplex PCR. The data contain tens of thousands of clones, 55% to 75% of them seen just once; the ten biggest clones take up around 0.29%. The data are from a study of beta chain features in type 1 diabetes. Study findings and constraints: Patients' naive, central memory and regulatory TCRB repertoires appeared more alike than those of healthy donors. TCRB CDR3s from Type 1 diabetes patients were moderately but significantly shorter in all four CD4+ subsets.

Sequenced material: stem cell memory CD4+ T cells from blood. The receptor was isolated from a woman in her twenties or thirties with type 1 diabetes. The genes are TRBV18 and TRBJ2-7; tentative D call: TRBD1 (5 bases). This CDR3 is CASSRVQEYEQYF. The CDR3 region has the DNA TGTGCCAGCTCACGTGTACAGGAATACGAGCAGTACTTC.